This entry concerns a single T cell receptor beta chain. Its antigen is still unknown. This record belongs to a study of T cells in Graves' hyperthyroidism and ophthalmopathy. Study-wide results and caveats: Stable hyperthyroidism and ophthalmopathy were separated using 13 V-J signatures.

Regions amplified from RNA transcripts were the TCR beta CDR3 regions. In the first-round RT-PCR of the TCR CDR3, the HTBI primer set was used. Each CDR3 protein gets one entry after TCRdb re-called the multiplex PCR reads with MiXCR. The table has more than 150,000 distinct CDR3 sequences, approximately 17% seen once. V lost 0 bases, J lost 0 bases, and 9 bases lay in between. The CDR3 loop spans 16 amino acids. CDR1 is MGHRA and CDR2 is YSYEKL in the germline V gene. Recently diagnosed hyperthyroidism of less than 2 months' duration affected patients aged 18 to 65. Clinicians diagnosed patients from clinical symptoms, serum thyroxine and TRAb, thyroid ultrasound and orbital computed tomography. It was 8 to 10 ml of fresh peripheral blood that supplied the PBMCs.

Sequencing used blood. The TCR was taken from a woman in her 50s with Graves' hyperthyroidism. This chain uses TRBV4-1 with TRBJ2-1; maybe TRBD2 (6 bases). The CDR3 reads CASSQDGGSSYNEQFF. In nucleotides, the CDR3 is TGCGCCAGCAGCCAAGACGGGGGTAGCTCCTACAATGAGCAGTTCTTC.